One and the same sample provided the 9 T cell receptor beta chains below, sequenced in a study of shared clonotypes between healthy human individuals. Repertoires were generated with immunoSEQ multiplex PCR, while TCRdb's copy carries only in-frame clones and drops some. The table lists about 1.5 million clones, 98% of them singletons. Sequenced input: naive CD4+ T cells sorted from blood. As for subset: CD45RA+ positively selected. The receptor set was obtained from a man aged 25-45 years in good health.

V and J are TRBV13 and TRBJ2-2; D not resolved. The CDR3 has 18 residues. V lost 5 bases to trimming and J lost 1 base, with 20 bases between them. CDR1 is PRHDT and CDR2 is FYEKMQ in the germline V gene (reference sequence). The DNA of the CDR3 is TGTGCCAGCAGCAGCTTAGACCAGTACCTTAAGAACACCGGGGAGCTGTTTTTT. Its protein product is CASSSLDQYLKNTGELFF.

This chain links TRBV6-1 with TRBJ2-7; the match to TRBD2 covers 8 bases. V shed 5 bases, J shed 6 bases, and the junction held 12 bases outside the gene matches. The CDR3 extends over 15 amino acids. CDR1 is MNHNS and CDR2 is SASEGT in the germline V gene. The CDR3 loop is CASSKGREVRVEQYF. The CDR3 DNA follows: TGTGCCAGCAGTAAGGGGCGGGAGGTAAGGGTCGAGCAGTACTTC.

Details on this clone: The same CDR3 arises from other DNA sequences in this sample as well. The genes are TRBV9 and TRBJ1-1, with D unclear. Trimming removed 0 bases from V and 3 bases from J, with 6 bases in between. CDR1 is SGDLS, CDR2 YYNGEE, per germline. The CDR3 totals 13 residues. This chain's CDR3 is CASSVAVDTEAFF. As DNA, the CDR3 is TGTGCCAGCAGCGTAGCTGTGGACACTGAAGCTTTCTTT.

The J gene is TRBJ2-1, the V gene TRBV9; 7 bases are a match to TRBD2. CDR1 is SGDLS, CDR2 YYNGEE, per germline. The V and J ends lost 2 bases and 6 bases, in that order; junction bases with no gene match: 14. This CDR3 is built from 17 residues. CDR3 loop: CASSVPGGGVSPNEQFF. The CDR3 nucleotides are TGTGCCAGCAGCGTCCCGGGGGGTGGTGTGTCCCCCAATGAGCAGTTCTTC.

This chain connects TRBV21-1 to TRBJ2-1; the DNA was not used to check the table's D call, TRBD1. TRBV21-1 is listed as a pseudogene. This CDR3 has 13 amino acids. CDR3 nucleotides: TGTGCCCGCGACGGACAAGACGCAAATGAGCAGTTCTTC. Protein product: CARDGQDANEQFF.

Points on this clone: Other nucleotide sequences from this sample produce the same CDR3. The chain's CDR3 is CASSLSGSSYEQYF. CDR3 DNA: TGTGCCAGCAGCTTATCGGGGAGCTCCTACGAGCAGTACTTC. This chain uses TRBV11-3 with TRBJ2-7; the D gene is possibly TRBD2 (5 bases). CDR1 and CDR2 from the germline V gene are SGHNT and YENEEA. Trimming took 2 bases from V and 0 from J, leaving 8 bases between them. The CDR3 runs 14 residues. Combining the CDR3 with reference TRBV11-3 and TRBJ2-7 gives the whole variable domain EAGVVQSPRYKIIEKKQPVAFWCNPISGHNTLYWYLQNLGQGPELLIRYENEEAVDDSQLPKDRFSAERLKGVDSTLKIQPAELGDSAVYLCASSLSGSSYEQYFGPGTRLTVT.

V is TRBV14 and J is TRBJ2-7; tentative D call: TRBD1 (6 bases). This CDR3 comprises 15 residues. The V gene's germline CDR1 is SGHDN and CDR2 FVKESK. V was cut by 6 bases and J by 2 bases, with 17 bases left in between. CDR3 protein: CASSPTGPGAYEQYF. CDR3 coding DNA: TGTGCCAGCAGTCCAACAGGGCCTGGAGCCTACGAGCAGTACTTC.

The chain joins TRBV6-1 to TRBJ1-2; no clear D gene. Germline V CDR1 and CDR2: MNHNS, SASEGT. The CDR3 is made up of 14 amino acids. V lost 3 bases and J lost 2, with 10 bases in between. The CDR3 loop is CASSETTLNYGYTF. DNA for the CDR3: TGTGCCAGCAGTGAGACGACACTAAACTATGGCTACACCTTC.

This rearrangement joins TRBV28 to TRBJ2-3; TRBD2 matches at 12 bases. Looked up from germline, CDR1 is MDHEN and CDR2 is SYDVKM. With V trimmed by 3 bases and J by 2 bases, 9 bases remained unmatched. The CDR3 consists of 18 residues. For the CDR3, the DNA is TGTGCCAGCAGTTTTTCTGTGGCTAGCGGGAGGGTCACAGATACGCAGTATTTT. This translates into CASSFSVASGRVTDTQYF.